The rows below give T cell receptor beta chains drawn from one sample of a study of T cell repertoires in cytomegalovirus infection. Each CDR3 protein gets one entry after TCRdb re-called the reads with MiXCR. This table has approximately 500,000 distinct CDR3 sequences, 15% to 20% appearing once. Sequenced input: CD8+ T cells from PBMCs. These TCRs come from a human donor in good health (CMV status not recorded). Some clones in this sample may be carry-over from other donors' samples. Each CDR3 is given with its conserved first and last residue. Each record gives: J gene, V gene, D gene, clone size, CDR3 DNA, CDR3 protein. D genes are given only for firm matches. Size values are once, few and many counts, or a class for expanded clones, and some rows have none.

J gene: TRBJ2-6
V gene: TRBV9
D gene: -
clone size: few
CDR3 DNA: TGTGCCAGCAGCGGACAGCGGAACCACTCTGGGGCCAACGTCCTGACTTTC
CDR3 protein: CASSGQRNHSGANVLTF

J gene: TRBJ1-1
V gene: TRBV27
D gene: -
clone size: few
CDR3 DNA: TGTGCCAGCAGTTTTGGGGGTTTCGCTGAAGCTTTCTTT
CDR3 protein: CASSFGGFAEAFF

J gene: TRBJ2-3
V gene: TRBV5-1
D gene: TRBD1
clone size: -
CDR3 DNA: TGCGCCAGCAGCCCCGGGACAGGGGAAGATACGCAGTATTTT
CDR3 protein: CASSPGTGEDTQYF

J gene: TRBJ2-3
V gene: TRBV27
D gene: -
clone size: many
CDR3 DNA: TGTGCCAGCTCCGCCAGGAGGAGCACAGATACGCAGTATTTT
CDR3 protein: CASSARRSTDTQYF

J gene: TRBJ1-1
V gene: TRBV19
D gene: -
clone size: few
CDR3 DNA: TGTGCCAGTAGTGGCAGGGAGAACACTGAAGCTTTCTTT
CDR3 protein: CASSGRENTEAFF

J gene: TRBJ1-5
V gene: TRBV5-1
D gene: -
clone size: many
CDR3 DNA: TGTGCCAGCAGTTTGGGCCTCAATCAGCCCCAGCATTTT
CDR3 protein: CASSLGLNQPQHF

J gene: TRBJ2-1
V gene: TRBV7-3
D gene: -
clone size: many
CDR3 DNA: TGTGCCAGCAGCTTAATCGCGGGCAATGAGCAGTTCTTC
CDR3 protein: CASSLIAGNEQFF

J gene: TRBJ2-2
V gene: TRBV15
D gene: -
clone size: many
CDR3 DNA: TGTGCCACCAGCAGAGATAAGGCGAGCACCGGGGAGCTGTTTTTT
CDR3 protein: CATSRDKASTGELFF

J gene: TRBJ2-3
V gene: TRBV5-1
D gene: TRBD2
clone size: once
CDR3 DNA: TGCGCCAGCAGCCCGGCAATAGCGGGGACTAGCACAGATACGCAGTATTTT
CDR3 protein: CASSPAIAGTSTDTQYF

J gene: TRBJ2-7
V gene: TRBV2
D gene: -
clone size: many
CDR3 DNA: TGTGCCAGCGTAGGGAACTCCTACGAGCAGTACTTC
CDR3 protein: CASVGNSYEQYF

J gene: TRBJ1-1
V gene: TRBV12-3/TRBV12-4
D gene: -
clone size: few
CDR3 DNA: TGTGCCAGCACCCCCGGGGGAAAGGACACTGAAGCTTTCTTT
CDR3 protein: CASTPGGKDTEAFF

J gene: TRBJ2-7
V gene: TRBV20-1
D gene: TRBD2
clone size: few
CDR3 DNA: TGCAGTGCTAGAGTCCTCGGACTAGCGGGAGGGGTTCGATACGAGCAGTACTTC
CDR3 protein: CSARVLGLAGGVRYEQYF

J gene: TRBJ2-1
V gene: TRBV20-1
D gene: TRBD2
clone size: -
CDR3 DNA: TGCAGTGCCTCGCGGGAGTGGGGCAATGAGCAGTTCTTC
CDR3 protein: CSASREWGNEQFF

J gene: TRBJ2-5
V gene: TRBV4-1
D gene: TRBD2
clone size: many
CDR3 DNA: TGCGCCAGCAGCCGGAGAGAACTAGCGGGGGGCATAGAGACCCAGTACTTC
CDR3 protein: CASSRRELAGGIETQYF

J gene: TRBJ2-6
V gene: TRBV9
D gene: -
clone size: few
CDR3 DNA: TGTGCCAGCAGCGTAGGGAGTGGATCTGGGGCCAACGTCCTGACTTTC
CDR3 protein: CASSVGSGSGANVLTF

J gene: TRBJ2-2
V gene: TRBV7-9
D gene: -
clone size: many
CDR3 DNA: TGTGCCAGCAGCTTAGAGCGGGCCGGGGAGCTGTTTTTT
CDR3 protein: CASSLERAGELFF

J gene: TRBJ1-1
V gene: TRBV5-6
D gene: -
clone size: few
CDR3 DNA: TGTGCCAGCAGCCCGATACCGACGGGCACTGAAGCTTTCTTT
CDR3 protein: CASSPIPTGTEAFF

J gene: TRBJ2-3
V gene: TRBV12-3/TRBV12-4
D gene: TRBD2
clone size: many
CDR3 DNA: TGTGCCAGCAGATTCGGGCGGGGGGCCTTCACAGATACGCAGTATTTT
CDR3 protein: CASRFGRGAFTDTQYF

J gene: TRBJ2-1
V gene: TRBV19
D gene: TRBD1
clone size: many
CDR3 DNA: TGTGCCAGTAGTTCTTCCGAACAGGGGACCTACTACAATGAGCAGTTCTTC
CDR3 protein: CASSSSEQGTYYNEQFF

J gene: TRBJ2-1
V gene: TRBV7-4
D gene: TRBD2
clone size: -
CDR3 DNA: TGTGCCAGCAGCCCGATCTTGACTAGCGTATACAATGAGCAGTTCTTC
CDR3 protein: CASSPILTSVYNEQFF

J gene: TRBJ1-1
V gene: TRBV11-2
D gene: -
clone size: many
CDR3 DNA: TGTGCCAGCAGCTTAGATACAGGGATGAACACTGAAGCTTTCTTT
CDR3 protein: CASSLDTGMNTEAFF

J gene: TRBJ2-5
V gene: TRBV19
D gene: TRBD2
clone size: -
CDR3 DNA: TGTGCCAGTAGTATTCGACTAGCGGGAGCGAGGGGGCAAGAGACCCAGTACTTC
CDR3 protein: CASSIRLAGARGQETQYF